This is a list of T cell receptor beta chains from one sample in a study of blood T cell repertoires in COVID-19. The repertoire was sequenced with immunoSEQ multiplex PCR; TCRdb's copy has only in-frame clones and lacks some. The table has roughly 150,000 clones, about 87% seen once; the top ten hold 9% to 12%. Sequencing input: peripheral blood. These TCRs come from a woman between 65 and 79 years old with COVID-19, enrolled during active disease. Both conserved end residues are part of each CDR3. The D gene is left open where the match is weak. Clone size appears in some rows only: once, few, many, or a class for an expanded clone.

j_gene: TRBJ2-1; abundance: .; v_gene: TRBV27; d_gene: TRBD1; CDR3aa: CASRGQGSYNEQFF; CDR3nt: TGTGCCAGCAGGGGACAGGGCTCCTACAATGAGCAGTTCTTC
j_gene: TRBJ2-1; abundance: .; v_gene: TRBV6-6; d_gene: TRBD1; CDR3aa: CASSYNRGGDEQFF; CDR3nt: TGTGCCAGCAGTTACAATCGAGGGGGCGATGAGCAGTTCTTC
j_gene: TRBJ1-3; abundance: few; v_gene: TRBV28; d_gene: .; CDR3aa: CASSLRRASGNTIYF; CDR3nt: TGTGCCAGCAGTTTAAGGAGGGCTTCTGGAAACACCATATATTTT
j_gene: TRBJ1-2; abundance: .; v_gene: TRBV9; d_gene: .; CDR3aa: CASSVGPGTAVGFGYTF; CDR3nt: TGTGCCAGCAGCGTAGGGCCCGGGACTGCCGTAGGTTTTGGCTACACCTTC
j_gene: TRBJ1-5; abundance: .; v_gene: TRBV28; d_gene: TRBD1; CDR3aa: CASRGGQGSNQPQHF; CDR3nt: TGTGCCAGCAGAGGAGGACAGGGAAGCAATCAGCCCCAGCATTTT
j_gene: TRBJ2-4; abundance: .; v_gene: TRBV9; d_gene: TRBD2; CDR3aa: CASSERGLGGDIQYF; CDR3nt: TGTGCCAGCAGCGAGCGGGGACTAGGGGGGGACATTCAGTACTTC
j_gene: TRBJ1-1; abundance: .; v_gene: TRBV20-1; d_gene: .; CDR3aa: CSARVGRVFF; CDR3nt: TGCAGTGCTAGAGTAGGGAGGGTTTTCTTT
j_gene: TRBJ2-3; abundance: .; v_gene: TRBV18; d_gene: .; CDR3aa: CASSPSSQESTDTQYF; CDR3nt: TGTGCCAGCTCACCTTCTAGCCAGGAATCCACAGATACGCAGTATTTT
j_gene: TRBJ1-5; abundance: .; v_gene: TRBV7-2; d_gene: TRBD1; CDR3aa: CASSPSGQGNQPQHF; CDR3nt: TGTGCCAGCAGCCCTAGCGGACAGGGGAATCAGCCCCAGCATTTT
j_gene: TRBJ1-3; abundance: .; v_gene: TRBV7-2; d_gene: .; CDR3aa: CASSYMGGSGNTIYF; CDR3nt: TGTGCCAGCAGCTACATGGGAGGCTCTGGAAACACCATATATTTT
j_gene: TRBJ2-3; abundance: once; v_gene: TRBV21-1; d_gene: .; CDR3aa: CASSKVVAGGFTDTQYF; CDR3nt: TGTGCCAGCAGCAAGGTGGTAGCGGGGGGGTTCACAGATACGCAGTATTTT
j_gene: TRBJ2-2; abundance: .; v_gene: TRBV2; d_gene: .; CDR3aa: CASSGTSNTGELFF; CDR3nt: TGTGCCAGCAGCGGGACATCGAACACCGGGGAGCTGTTTTTT
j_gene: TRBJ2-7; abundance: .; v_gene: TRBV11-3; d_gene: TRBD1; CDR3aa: CASGRQGSYEQYF; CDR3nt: TGTGCCAGCGGAAGACAGGGCTCCTACGAGCAGTACTTC
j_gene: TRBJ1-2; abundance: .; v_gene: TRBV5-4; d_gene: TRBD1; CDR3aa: CASTLQGNGYTF; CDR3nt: TGTGCCAGCACTCTACAGGGGAATGGCTACACCTTC
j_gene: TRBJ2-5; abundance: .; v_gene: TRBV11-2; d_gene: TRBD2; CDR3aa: CASSPWTSGGMGETQYF; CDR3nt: TGTGCCAGCAGCCCTTGGACTAGCGGGGGCATGGGGGAGACCCAGTACTTC
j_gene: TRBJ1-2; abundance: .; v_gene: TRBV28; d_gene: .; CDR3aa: CASRSGNYGYTF; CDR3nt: TGTGCCAGCAGATCAGGGAACTATGGCTACACCTTC
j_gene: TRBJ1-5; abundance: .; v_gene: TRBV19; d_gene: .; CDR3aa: CASSFRHQPQHF; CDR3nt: TGTGCCAGTAGTTTTCGTCATCAGCCCCAGCATTTT
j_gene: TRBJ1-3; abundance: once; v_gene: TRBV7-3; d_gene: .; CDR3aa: CASSLMPVSGNTIYF; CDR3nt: TGTGCCAGCAGCTTAATGCCGGTTTCTGGAAACACCATATATTTT
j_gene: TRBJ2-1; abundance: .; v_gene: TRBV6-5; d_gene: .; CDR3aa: CASQFRGHSIDEQFF; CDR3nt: TGTGCCAGCCAGTTTAGGGGACATTCGATCGATGAGCAGTTCTTC
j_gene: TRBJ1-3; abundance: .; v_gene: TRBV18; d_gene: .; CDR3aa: CASSPTRQISGNTIYF; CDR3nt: TGTGCCAGCTCACCTACCCGACAGATCTCTGGAAACACCATATATTTT
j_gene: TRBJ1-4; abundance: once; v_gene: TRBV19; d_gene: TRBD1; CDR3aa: CASSIVTGLEEKLFF; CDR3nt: TGTGCCAGTAGTATAGTGACAGGGCTGGAAGAAAAACTGTTTTTT
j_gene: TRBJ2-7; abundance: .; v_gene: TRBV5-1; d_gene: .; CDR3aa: CASSLSQGSYEQYF; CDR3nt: TGCGCCAGCAGCTTGTCCCAGGGGAGCTACGAGCAGTACTTC
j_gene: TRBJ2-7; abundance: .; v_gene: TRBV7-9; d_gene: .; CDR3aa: CASSRQSYEQYF; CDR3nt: TGTGCCAGCAGCCGACAGTCCTACGAGCAGTACTTC
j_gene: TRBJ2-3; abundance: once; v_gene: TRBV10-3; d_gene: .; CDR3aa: CAISEGTYTQYF; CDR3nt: TGTGCCATCAGTGAGGGGACATATACGCAGTATTTT
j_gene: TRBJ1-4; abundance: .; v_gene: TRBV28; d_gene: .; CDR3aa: CASSLQGINEKLFF; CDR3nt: TGTGCCAGCAGTCTACAGGGAATTAATGAAAAACTGTTTTTT
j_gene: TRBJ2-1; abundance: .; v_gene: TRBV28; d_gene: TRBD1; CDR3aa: CASTRDRGPYNEQFF; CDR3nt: TGTGCCAGCACCCGGGACAGGGGGCCCTACAATGAGCAGTTCTTC
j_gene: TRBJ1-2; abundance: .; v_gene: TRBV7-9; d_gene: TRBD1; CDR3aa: CASSFTGGYGYTF; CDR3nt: TGTGCCAGCAGCTTTACAGGGGGCTATGGCTACACCTTC
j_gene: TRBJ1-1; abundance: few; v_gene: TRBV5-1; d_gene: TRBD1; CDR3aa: CASSSMTGTNTEAFF; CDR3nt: TGCGCCAGCAGCTCAATGACAGGGACGAACACTGAAGCTTTCTTT
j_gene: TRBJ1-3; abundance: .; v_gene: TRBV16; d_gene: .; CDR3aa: CASSQGAYRGNTIYF; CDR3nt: TGTGCCAGCAGCCAAGGGGCATATCGTGGAAACACCATATATTTT
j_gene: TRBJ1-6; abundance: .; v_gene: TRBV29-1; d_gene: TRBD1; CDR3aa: CSVTLTGGNSPLHF; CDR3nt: TGCAGCGTCACTCTGACAGGGGGTAATTCACCCCTCCACTTT
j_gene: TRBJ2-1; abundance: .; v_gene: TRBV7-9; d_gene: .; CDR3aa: CASSLGRWGDNEQFF; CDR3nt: TGTGCCAGCAGCTTAGGGCGTTGGGGGGACAATGAGCAGTTCTTC
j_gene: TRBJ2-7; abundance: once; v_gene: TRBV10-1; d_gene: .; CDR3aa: CASSVSIGTYEQYF; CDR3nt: TGCGCCAGCAGTGTTAGTATCGGGACCTACGAGCAGTACTTC
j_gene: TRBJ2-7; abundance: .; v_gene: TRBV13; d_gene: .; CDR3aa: CASSGGGEQYF; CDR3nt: TGTGCCAGCAGCGGCGGAGGCGAGCAGTACTTC
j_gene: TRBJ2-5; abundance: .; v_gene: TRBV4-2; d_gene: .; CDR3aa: CASSQDGGRPQETQYF; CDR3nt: TGTGCCAGCAGCCAAGACGGGGGACGCCCCCAAGAGACCCAGTACTTC
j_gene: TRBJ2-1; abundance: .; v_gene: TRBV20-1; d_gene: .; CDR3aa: CSASGLWGGGVGNNEQFF; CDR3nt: TGCAGTGCTAGTGGGTTGTGGGGCGGCGGGGTAGGAAACAATGAGCAGTTCTTC
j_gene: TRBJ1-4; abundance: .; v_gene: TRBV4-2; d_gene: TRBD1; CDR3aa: CASKPPGQGHEKLFF; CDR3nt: TGTGCCAGTAAACCCCCGGGACAGGGCCATGAAAAACTGTTTTTT
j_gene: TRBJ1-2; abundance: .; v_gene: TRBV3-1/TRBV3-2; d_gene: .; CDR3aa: CASSHRQGGNYGYTF; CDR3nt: TGTGCCAGCAGCCACCGGCAGGGAGGAAACTATGGCTACACCTTC
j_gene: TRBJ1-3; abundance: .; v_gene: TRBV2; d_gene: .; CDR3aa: CAGRKGASSGNTIYF; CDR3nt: TGTGCCGGCAGGAAAGGGGCGTCCTCTGGAAACACCATATATTTT
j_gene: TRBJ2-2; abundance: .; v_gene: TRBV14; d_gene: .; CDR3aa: CASSQVSGFTSGELFF; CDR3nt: TGTGCCAGCAGCCAAGTTTCAGGGTTCACATCCGGGGAGCTGTTTTTT
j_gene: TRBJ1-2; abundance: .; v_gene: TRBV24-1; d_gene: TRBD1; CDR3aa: CATSDRRGRGYGYTF; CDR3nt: TGTGCCACCAGTGATAGGAGGGGGCGCGGCTATGGCTACACCTTC
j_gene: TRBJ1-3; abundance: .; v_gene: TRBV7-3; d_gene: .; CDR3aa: CASSNSGKGGNTIYF; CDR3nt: TGTGCCAGCAGCAACTCCGGGAAAGGGGGAAACACCATATATTTT
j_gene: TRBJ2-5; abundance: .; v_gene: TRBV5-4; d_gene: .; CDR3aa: CASRGGLPMETQYF; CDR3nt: TGTGCCAGCAGGGGCGGGCTTCCTATGGAGACCCAGTACTTC
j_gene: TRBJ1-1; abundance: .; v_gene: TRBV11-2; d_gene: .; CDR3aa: CASSLDRGSTEAFF; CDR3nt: TGTGCCAGCAGCTTAGACAGGGGTAGCACTGAAGCTTTCTTT
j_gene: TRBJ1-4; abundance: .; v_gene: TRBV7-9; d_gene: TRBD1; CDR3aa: CASSLAGQGSLEKLFF; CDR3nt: TGTGCCAGCAGCTTAGCTGGACAGGGTTCGTTAGAAAAACTGTTTTTT
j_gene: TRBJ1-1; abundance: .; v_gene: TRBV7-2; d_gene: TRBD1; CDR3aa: CASSFTGGTEAFF; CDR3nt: TGTGCCAGCAGCTTTACAGGGGGCACTGAAGCTTTCTTT
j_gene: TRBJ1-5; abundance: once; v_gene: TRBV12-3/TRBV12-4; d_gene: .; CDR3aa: CASSLTHSQPQHF; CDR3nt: TGTGCCAGCAGTTTAACGCACAGTCAGCCCCAGCATTTT
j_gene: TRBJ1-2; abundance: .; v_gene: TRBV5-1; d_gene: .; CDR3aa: CASSPLSSGANGYTF; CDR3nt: TGCGCCAGCAGCCCTTTAAGTTCAGGGGCAAATGGCTACACCTTC
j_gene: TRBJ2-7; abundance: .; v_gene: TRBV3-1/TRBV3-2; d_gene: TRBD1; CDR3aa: CASSQERQGAIYEQYF; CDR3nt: TGTGCCAGCAGCCAGGAAAGACAGGGAGCTATATACGAGCAGTACTTC
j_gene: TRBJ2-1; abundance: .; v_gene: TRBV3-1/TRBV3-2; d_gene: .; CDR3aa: CASSHPLTPYNEQFF; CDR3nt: TGTGCCAGCAGCCACCCGTTGACACCTTACAATGAGCAGTTCTTC
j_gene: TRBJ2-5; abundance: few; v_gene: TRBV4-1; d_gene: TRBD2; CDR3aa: CASSLGLADQETQYF; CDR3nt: TGCGCCAGCAGCCTGGGTCTAGCGGACCAAGAGACCCAGTACTTC
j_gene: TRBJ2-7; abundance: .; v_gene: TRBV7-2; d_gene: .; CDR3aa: CASSPGRTGYEQYF; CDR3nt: TGTGCCAGCAGCCCCGGAAGGACGGGATACGAGCAGTACTTC
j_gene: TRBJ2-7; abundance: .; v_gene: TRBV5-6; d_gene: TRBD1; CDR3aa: CASSLRAGGNNEQYF; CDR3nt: TGTGCCAGCAGCTTGCGGGCAGGGGGCAACAACGAGCAGTACTTC
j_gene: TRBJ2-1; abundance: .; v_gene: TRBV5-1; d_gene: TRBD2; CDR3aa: CASSLTSGGPYNEQFF; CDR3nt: TGCGCCAGCAGCCTGACTAGCGGGGGGCCTTACAATGAGCAGTTCTTC